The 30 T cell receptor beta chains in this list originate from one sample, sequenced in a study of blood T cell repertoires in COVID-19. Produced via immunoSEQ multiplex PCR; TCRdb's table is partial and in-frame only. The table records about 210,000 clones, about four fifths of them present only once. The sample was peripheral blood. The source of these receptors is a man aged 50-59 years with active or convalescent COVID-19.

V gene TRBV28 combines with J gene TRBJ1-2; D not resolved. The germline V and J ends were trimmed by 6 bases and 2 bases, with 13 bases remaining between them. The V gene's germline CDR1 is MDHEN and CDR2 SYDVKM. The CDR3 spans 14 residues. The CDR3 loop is CASSLSGGNYGYTF. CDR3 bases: TGTGCCAGCAGCCTTAGTGGCGGGAACTATGGCTACACCTTC.

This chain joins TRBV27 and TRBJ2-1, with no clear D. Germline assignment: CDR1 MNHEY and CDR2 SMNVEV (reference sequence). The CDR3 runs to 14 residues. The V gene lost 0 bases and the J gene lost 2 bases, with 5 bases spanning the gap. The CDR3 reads CASSLSRAYNEQFF. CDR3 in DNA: TGTGCCAGCAGTTTATCCCGGGCCTACAATGAGCAGTTCTTC.

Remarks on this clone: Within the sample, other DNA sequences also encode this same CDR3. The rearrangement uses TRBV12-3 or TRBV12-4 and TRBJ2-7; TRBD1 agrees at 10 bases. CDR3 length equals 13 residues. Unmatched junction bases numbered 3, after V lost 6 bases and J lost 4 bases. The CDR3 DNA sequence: TGTGCCAGCAGCCAGGGACAGGGGTACGAGCAGTACTTC. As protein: CASSQGQGYEQYF.

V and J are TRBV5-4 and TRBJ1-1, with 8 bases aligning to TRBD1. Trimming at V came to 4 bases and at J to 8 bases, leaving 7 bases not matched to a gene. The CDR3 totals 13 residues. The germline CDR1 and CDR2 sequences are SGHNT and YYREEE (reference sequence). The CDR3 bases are TGTGCCAGCAGCCGTCCGACAGGGGACGAAGCTTTCTTT. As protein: CASSRPTGDEAFF. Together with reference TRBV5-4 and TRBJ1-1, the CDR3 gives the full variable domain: ETGVTQSPTHLIKTRGQQVTLRCSSQSGHNTVSWYQQALGQGPQFIFQYYREEENGRGNFPPRFSGLQFPNYSSELNVNALELDDSALYLCASSRPTGDEAFFGQGTRLTVV.

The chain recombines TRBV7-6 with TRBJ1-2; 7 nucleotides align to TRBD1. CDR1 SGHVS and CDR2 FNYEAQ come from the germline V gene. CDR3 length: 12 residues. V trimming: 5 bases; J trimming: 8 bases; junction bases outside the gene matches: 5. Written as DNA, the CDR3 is TGTGCCAGCAGCCCCGGGACAGACGGCTACACCTTC. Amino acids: CASSPGTDGYTF.

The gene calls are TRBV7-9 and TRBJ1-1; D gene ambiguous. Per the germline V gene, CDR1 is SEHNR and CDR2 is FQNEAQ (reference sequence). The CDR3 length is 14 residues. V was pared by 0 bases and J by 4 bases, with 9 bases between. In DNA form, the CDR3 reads TGTGCCAGCAGCTTAGCGTCGGGGAGCACTGAAGCTTTCTTT. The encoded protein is CASSLASGSTEAFF.

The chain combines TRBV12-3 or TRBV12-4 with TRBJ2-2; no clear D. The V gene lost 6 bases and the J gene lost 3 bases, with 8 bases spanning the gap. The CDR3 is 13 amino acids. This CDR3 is CASSSLDTGELFF. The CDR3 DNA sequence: TGTGCCAGCAGCTCACTGGACACCGGGGAGCTGTTTTTT.

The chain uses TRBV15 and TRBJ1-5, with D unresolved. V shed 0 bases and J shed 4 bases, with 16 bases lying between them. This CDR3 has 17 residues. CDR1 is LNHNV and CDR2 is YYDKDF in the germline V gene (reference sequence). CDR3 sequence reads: CATSRDYPHSFNQPQHF. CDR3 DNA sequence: TGTGCCACCAGCAGAGATTATCCCCACAGCTTTAATCAGCCCCAGCATTTT.

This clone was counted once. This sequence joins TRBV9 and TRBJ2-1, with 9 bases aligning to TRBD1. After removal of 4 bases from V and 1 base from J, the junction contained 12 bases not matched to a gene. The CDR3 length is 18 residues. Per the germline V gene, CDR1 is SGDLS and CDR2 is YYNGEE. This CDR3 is CASSPRPDRGVSYNEQFF. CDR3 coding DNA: TGTGCCAGCAGCCCACGACCCGACAGGGGGGTATCCTACAATGAGCAGTTCTTC.

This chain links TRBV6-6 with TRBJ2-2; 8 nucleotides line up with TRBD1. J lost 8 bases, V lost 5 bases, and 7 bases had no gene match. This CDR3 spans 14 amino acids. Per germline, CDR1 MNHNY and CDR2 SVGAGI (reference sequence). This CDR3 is CASSLRQGKGELFF. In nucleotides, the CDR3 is TGTGCCAGCAGTCTTCGACAGGGGAAGGGGGAGCTGTTTTTT.

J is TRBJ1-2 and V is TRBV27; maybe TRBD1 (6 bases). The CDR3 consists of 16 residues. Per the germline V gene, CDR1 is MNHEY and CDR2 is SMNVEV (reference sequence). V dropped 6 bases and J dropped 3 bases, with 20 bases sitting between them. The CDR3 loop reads CASSPGPRGRYYGYTF. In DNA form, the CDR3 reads TGTGCCAGCAGCCCGGGACCGCGGGGGCGTTACTATGGCTACACCTTC.

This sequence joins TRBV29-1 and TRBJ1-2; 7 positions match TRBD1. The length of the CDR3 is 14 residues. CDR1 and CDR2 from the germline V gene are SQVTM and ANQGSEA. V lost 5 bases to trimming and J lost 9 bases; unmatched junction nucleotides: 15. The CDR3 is CSVSPDRPANRYTF. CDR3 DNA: TGCAGCGTTTCCCCGGACAGGCCGGCGAATCGCTACACCTTC.

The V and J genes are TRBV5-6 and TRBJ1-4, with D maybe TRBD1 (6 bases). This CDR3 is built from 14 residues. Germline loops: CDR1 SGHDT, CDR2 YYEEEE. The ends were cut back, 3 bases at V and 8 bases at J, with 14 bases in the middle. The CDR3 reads CASSYGGLREKLFF. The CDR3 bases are TGTGCCAGCAGCTACGGGGGGCTGAGAGAAAAACTGTTTTTT. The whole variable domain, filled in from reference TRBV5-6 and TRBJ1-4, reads DAGVTQSPTHLIKTRGQQVTLRCSPKSGHDTVSWYQQALGQGPQFIFQYYEEEERQRGNFPDRFSGHQFPNYSSELNVNALLLGDSALYLCASSYGGLREKLFFGSGTQLSVL.

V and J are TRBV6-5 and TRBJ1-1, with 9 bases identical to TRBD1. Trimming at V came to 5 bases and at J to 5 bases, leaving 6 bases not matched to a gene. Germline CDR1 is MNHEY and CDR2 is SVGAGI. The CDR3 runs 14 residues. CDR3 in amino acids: CASSPDDRGTEAFF. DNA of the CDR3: TGTGCCAGCAGTCCCGACGACAGGGGGACTGAAGCTTTCTTT.

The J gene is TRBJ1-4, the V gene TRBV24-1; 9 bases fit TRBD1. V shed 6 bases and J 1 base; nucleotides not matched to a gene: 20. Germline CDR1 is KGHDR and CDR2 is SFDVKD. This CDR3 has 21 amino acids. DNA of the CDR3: TGTGCCACCAGTCTATCCCCTCCGGGACAGGGAGAATCAAAAACTAATGAAAAACTGTTTTTT. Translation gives CATSLSPPGQGESKTNEKLFF.

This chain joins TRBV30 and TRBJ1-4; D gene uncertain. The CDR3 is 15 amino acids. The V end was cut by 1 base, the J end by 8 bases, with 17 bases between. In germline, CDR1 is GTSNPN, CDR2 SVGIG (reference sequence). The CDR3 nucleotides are TGTGCCTGGAGTGGCGGCGGAGCCGGAAGGGAAAAACTGTTTTTT. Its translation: CAWSGGGAGREKLFF.

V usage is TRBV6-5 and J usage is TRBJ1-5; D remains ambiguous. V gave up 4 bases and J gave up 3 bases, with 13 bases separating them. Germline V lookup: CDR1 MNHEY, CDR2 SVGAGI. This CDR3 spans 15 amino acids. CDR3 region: CASSSTGMPNQPQHF. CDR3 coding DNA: TGTGCCAGCAGTTCTACGGGGATGCCCAATCAGCCCCAGCATTTT.

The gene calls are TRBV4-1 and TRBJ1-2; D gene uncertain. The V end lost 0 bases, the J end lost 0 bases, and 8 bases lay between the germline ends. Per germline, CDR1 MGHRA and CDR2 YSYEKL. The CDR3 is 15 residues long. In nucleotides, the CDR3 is TGCGCCAGCAGCCAAGATTTGAGTACTAACTATGGCTACACCTTC. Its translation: CASSQDLSTNYGYTF.

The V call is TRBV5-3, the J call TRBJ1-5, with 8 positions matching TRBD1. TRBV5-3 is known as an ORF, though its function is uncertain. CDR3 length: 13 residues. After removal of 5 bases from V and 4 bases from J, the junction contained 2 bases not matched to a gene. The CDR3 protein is CARRRTGNQPQHF. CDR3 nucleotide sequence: TGTGCCAGAAGGAGGACAGGGAATCAGCCCCAGCATTTT.

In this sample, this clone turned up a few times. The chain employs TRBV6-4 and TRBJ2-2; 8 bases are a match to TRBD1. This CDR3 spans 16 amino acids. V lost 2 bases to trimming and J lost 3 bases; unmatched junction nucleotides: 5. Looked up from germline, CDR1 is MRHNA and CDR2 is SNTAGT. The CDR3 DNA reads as TGTGCCAGCAGTGACCGACAGGGGATGGACACCGGGGAGCTGTTTTTT. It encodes CASSDRQGMDTGELFF.

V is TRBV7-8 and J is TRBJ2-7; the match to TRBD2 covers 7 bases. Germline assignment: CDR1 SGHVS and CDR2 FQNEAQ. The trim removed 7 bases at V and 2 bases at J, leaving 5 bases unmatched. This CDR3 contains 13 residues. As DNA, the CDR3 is TGTGCCAGCACCTCCCGGGGGGCCTACGAGCAGTACTTC. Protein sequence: CASTSRGAYEQYF.

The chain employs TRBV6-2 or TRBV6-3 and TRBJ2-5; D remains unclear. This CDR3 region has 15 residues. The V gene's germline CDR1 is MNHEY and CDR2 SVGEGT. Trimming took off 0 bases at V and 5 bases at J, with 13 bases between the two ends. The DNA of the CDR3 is TGTGCCAGCAGTTACTCCTTAAGTCAACGGGAGACCCAGTACTTC. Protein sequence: CASSYSLSQRETQYF.

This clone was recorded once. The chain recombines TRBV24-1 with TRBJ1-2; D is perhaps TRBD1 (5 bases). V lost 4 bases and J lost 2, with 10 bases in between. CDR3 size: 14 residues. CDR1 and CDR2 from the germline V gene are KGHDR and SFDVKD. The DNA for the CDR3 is TGTGCCACCAGTGAGCCGCAGGGCAACTATGGCTACACCTTC. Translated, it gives CATSEPQGNYGYTF.

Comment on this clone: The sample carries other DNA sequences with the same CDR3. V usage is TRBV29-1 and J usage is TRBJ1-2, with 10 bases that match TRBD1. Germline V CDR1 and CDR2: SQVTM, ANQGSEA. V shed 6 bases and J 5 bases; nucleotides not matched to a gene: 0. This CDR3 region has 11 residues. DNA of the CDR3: TGCAGCGTGGGACAGGGGTATGGCTACACCTTC. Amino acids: CSVGQGYGYTF.

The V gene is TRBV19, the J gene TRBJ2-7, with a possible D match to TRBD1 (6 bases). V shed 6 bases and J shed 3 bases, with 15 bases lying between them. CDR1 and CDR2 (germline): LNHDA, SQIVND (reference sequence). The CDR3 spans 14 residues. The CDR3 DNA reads TGTGCCAGTAGCCCGGGACAATCAGACTACGAGCAGTACTTC. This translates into CASSPGQSDYEQYF.

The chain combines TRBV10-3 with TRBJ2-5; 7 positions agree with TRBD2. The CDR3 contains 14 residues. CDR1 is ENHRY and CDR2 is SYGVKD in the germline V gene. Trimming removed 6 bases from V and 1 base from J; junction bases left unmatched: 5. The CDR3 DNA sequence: TGTGCCATCAGGGGTGGCGGGAGCCAAGAGACCCAGTACTTC. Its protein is CAIRGGGSQETQYF.

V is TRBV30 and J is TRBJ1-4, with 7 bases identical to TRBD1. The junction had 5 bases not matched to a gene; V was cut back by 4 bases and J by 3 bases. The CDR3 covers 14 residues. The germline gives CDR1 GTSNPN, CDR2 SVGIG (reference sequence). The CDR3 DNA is TGTGCCTGGACAGGGGGATCAGCTAATGAAAAACTGTTTTTT. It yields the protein CAWTGGSANEKLFF. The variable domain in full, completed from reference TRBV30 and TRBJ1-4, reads SQTIHQWPATLVQPVGSPLSLECTVEGTSNPNLYWYRQAAGRGLQLLFYSVGIGQISSEVPQNLSASRPQDRQFILSSKKLLLSDSGFYLCAWTGGSANEKLFFGSGTQLSVL.

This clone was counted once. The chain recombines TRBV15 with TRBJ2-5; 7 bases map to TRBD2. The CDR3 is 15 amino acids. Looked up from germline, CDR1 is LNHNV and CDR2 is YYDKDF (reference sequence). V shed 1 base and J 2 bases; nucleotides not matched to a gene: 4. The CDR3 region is CATSRGPSGQETQYF. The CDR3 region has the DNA TGTGCCACCAGCAGAGGCCCTAGCGGACAAGAGACCCAGTACTTC.

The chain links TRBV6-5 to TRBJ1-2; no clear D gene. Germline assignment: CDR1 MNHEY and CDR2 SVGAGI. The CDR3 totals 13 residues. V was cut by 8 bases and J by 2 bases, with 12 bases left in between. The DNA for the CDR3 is TGTGCCAGCGGCCCCCGGAGGAACTATGGCTACACCTTC. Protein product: CASGPRRNYGYTF.

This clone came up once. The CDR3 DNA is TGTGCTAGTGGTCCGGGGACAGGGGCCGAGACCCAGTACTTC. It translates to CASGPGTGAETQYF. The V gene is TRBV12-5, the J gene TRBJ2-5; the match to TRBD1 covers 10 bases. CDR1 and CDR2 from the germline V gene are LGHNT and FRNRAP. The trim removed 5 bases at V and 5 bases at J, leaving 5 bases unmatched. The CDR3 spans 14 residues. Full variable domain (outside the CDR3, taken from reference TRBV12-5 and TRBJ2-5): DARVTQTPRHKVTEMGQEVTMRCQPILGHNTVFWYRQTMMQGLELLAYFRNRAPLDDSGMPKDRFSAEMPDATLATLKIQPSEPRDSAVYFCASGPGTGAETQYFGPGTRLLVL.